This TCR beta chain was profiled in a study of blood T cell repertoires in COVID-19. Overall study context: PBMCs, B-cell-depleted T cells, or T cells were the source of the cDNA or gDNA that made up the material.

Only in-frame clones appear in the TCRdb table, and some are missing; sequencing was by immunoSEQ multiplex PCR. The data contain a few hundred thousand clones, 70% to 90% of them singletons. Trimming took 0 bases from V and 4 from J, leaving 12 bases between them. The V gene's germline CDR1 is MNHEY and CDR2 SMNVEV (reference sequence). The CDR3 runs 15 residues. The chain couples TRBV27 to TRBJ1-2; D not certain. The TCR originated in a man aged 30 to 45 with acute COVID-19. Sequenced material: PBMCs or T cells enriched from blood (not recorded which). CDR3 nucleotide sequence: TGTGCCAGCAGTTTATCGGCAGGCCTGGCCTATGGCTACACCTTC. Protein: CASSLSAGLAYGYTF.